A single sample gave rise to the 21 T cell receptor beta chains below, sequenced in a study of cytomegalovirus exposure and HLA in healthy donors. The PCR made use of 60 Vbeta and 13 Jbeta primers. Using immunoSEQ multiplex PCR, the repertoire was profiled, and TCRdb retains in-frame clones only, with some absent. Of approximately 190,000 clones in the sample, 84% were seen once. The source material was PBMCs. These TCRs come from a boy younger than 18 in good health and CMV-seronegative.

This chain links TRBV5-6 with TRBJ2-7; D possibly corresponds to TRBD1 (6 bases). Looked up from germline, CDR1 is SGHDT and CDR2 is YYEEEE. The CDR3 loop spans 13 amino acids. With 6 bases removed from V and 6 bases from J, the gap between germline ends came to 16 bases. The CDR3 coding sequence is TGTGCCAGCACCAAAGGGGGATCGGGCGAGCAGTACTTC. It codes for CASTKGGSGEQYF.

V is TRBV6-4 and J is TRBJ1-6; D gene ambiguous. Trimming removed 5 bases at V and 9 bases at J, with 14 bases between. The CDR3 runs 14 residues. Germline assignment: CDR1 MRHNA and CDR2 SNTAGT. The CDR3 DNA sequence: TGTGCCAGCAGTCCCGGAGGAGTTTCTTCACCCCTCCACTTT. Translating gives CASSPGGVSSPLHF.

This clone has a handful of counts. The chain recombines TRBV5-6 with TRBJ2-4, with 8 bases identical to TRBD1. CDR3 length equals 15 residues. The V segment lost 4 bases and the J segment 8 bases; nucleotides outside the gene matches: 11. Germline CDR1 reads SGHDT; CDR2 reads YYEEEE. Written as DNA, the CDR3 is TGTGCCAGCAGCCTAAGGACAGGGTTGTCGGACATTCAGTACTTC. This sequence encodes CASSLRTGLSDIQYF.

V usage is TRBV5-4 and J usage is TRBJ2-2; 11 bases line up with TRBD2. Trimming removed 3 bases from V and 5 bases from J; junction bases left unmatched: 6. The CDR3 totals 16 residues. CDR1 is SGHNT and CDR2 is YYREEE in the germline V gene (reference sequence). The CDR3 DNA reads TGTGCCAGCAGCTCCGGACTAGCGGGTACTACCGGGGAGCTGTTTTTT. This translates into CASSSGLAGTTGELFF.

This clone appeared once. This sample also contains other DNA sequences that code for the same CDR3. The chain uses TRBV5-1 and TRBJ1-4; D perhaps matches TRBD1 (5 bases). Germline lookup yields CDR1 SGHRS and CDR2 YFSETQ. Trimming cost V 4 bases and J 0 bases, with 13 bases left between them. CDR3 size: 16 residues. DNA of the CDR3: TGCGCCAGCAGCCTGCCGGAGGGGACAACTAATGAAAAACTGTTTTTT. Translated: CASSLPEGTTNEKLFF.

The chain carries TRBV30 and TRBJ1-1; TRBD1 matches at 10 bases. The germline CDR1 and CDR2 sequences are GTSNPN and SVGIG (reference sequence). This CDR3 comprises 16 residues. J gave up 0 bases and V 2 bases, and 6 bases lay outside the gene matches. CDR3 DNA: TGTGCCTGGAGTCCGAGGACAGGGGGGATGAACACTGAAGCTTTCTTT. Translating gives CAWSPRTGGMNTEAFF.

This clone was seen more than once but under ten times. CDR3 sequence reads: CAWSVGGTDTQYF. CDR3 DNA sequence: TGTGCCTGGAGTGTAGGGGGCACAGATACGCAGTATTTT. The chain carries TRBV30 and TRBJ2-3; D might be TRBD1 (5 bases). Germline V CDR1 and CDR2: GTSNPN, SVGIG (reference sequence). CDR3 size: 13 residues. Trimming pared 0 bases from V and 1 base from J, leaving 5 bases between. The entire variable domain, with the rest obtained from reference TRBV30 and TRBJ2-3, is as follows: SQTIHQWPATLVQPVGSPLSLECTVEGTSNPNLYWYRQAAGRGLQLLFYSVGIGQISSEVPQNLSASRPQDRQFILSSKKLLLSDSGFYLCAWSVGGTDTQYFGPGTRLTVL.

The V and J genes are TRBV30 and TRBJ2-1; 7 nucleotides agree with TRBD1. The J segment lost 8 bases and the V segment lost 0 bases, leaving 10 bases of the junction unmatched. The germline gives CDR1 GTSNPN, CDR2 SVGIG (reference sequence). CDR3 length: 15 amino acids. The CDR3 DNA sequence: TGTGCCTGGAGTGTCGACAGGGTTCCAGAATATGAGCAGTTCTTC. It codes for CAWSVDRVPEYEQFF.

This clone appeared a few times. The V call is TRBV6-1, the J call TRBJ2-3; tentative D call: TRBD2 (5 bases). In germline, CDR1 is MNHNS, CDR2 SASEGT. Deletions cut 7 bases from V and 6 bases from J, with 5 bases between. CDR3 length: 10 amino acids. CDR3 amino acids: CASKRDTQYF. The DNA for the CDR3 is TGTGCCAGCAAGCGGGATACGCAGTATTTT.

This clone turned up a few times. The V and J genes are TRBV6-1 and TRBJ1-5; maybe TRBD1 (6 bases). The germline gives CDR1 MNHNS, CDR2 SASEGT. Trimming pared 4 bases from V and 15 bases from J, leaving 22 bases between. The CDR3 sequence is 14 residues long. The CDR3 spells CASSGNLLGAGRHF. The CDR3 bases are TGTGCCAGCAGTGGAAACCTTTTGGGGGCCGGACGGCATTTT.

The gene calls are TRBV2 and TRBJ2-2, with D maybe TRBD2 (6 bases). The CDR3 runs 14 residues. Germline V gives CDR1 SNHLY, CDR2 FYNNEI. Trimming stripped 4 bases from V and 3 bases from J, with 9 bases between. The DNA for the CDR3 is TGTGCCAGCAGTGCTAGCGACCACACCGGGGAGCTGTTTTTT. Protein sequence: CASSASDHTGELFF.

This clone was observed a few times. This chain connects TRBV9 to TRBJ1-2, with D uncertain. The CDR3 spans 10 residues. V shed 7 bases and J shed 5 bases, with 6 bases lying between them. CDR1 SGDLS and CDR2 YYNGEE come from the germline V gene. The CDR3 protein is CASGPYGYTF. In nucleotides, the CDR3 is TGTGCCAGCGGGCCTTATGGCTACACCTTC.

This clone was seen more than once but under ten times. The chain uses TRBV12-5 and TRBJ2-2; D is undetermined. V lost 3 bases to trimming and J lost 9 bases, with 5 bases between them. Germline assignment: CDR1 LGHNT and CDR2 FRNRAP. This CDR3 has 11 residues. CDR3 residues: CASGFGWELFF. Written as DNA, the CDR3 is TGTGCTAGTGGTTTCGGTTGGGAGCTGTTTTTT. The whole variable domain, remainder taken from reference TRBV12-5 and TRBJ2-2, is DARVTQTPRHKVTEMGQEVTMRCQPILGHNTVFWYRQTMMQGLELLAYFRNRAPLDDSGMPKDRFSAEMPDATLATLKIQPSEPRDSAVYFCASGFGWELFFGEGSRLTVL.

The chain combines TRBV28 with TRBJ2-2; D ambiguous. Germline V gene data show CDR1 as MDHEN and CDR2 as SYDVKM. The CDR3 consists of 12 residues. V lost 7 bases and J 4 bases, leaving 7 bases between the germline ends. The CDR3: CASIPSTGELFF. The DNA of the CDR3 is TGTGCCAGCATACCCAGCACCGGGGAGCTGTTTTTT.

V gene TRBV28 combines with J gene TRBJ1-1; no clear D. The V gene lost 1 base and the J gene lost 3 bases, with 6 bases spanning the gap. Looked up from germline, CDR1 is MDHEN and CDR2 is SYDVKM. This CDR3 region has 13 residues. For the CDR3, the DNA is TGTGCCAGCAGTTTATACCAGGACACTGAAGCTTTCTTT. This encodes CASSLYQDTEAFF.

The chain is built from TRBV6-1 and TRBJ2-2, with a tentative D call TRBD2 (7 bases). CDR3 length: 17 residues. CDR1 is MNHNS and CDR2 is SASEGT in the germline V gene. Trimming took off 3 bases at V and 5 bases at J, with 19 bases between the two ends. The CDR3 region is CASSDFVGGAHTGELFF. As DNA, the CDR3 is TGTGCCAGCAGTGATTTTGTGGGGGGGGCACATACCGGGGAGCTGTTTTTT.

V is TRBV6-6 and J is TRBJ1-1; D call uncertain. This CDR3 spans 12 amino acids. In germline, CDR1 is MNHNY, CDR2 SVGAGI (reference sequence). The V end was cut by 0 bases, the J end by 12 bases, with 11 bases between. The CDR3 region has the DNA TGTGCCAGCAGTTACTCGAGGTCGGTGTCTTTCTTT. Protein sequence: CASSYSRSVSFF.

This chain connects TRBV4-1 to TRBJ2-3; D remains ambiguous. The CDR3 has 15 amino acids. The germline V gene has CDR1 MGHRA and CDR2 YSYEKL. Trimming removed 0 bases at V and 0 bases at J, with 7 bases between. CDR3 sequence reads: CASSQDPRSTDTQYF. The CDR3 nucleotides are TGCGCCAGCAGCCAAGATCCCAGGAGCACAGATACGCAGTATTTT.

The gene calls are TRBV7-2 and TRBJ2-7; weak D call: TRBD1 (5 bases). CDR1 SGHTA and CDR2 FQGNSA come from the germline V gene. V was cut by 3 bases and J by 4 bases, with 10 bases left in between. The CDR3 runs 13 residues. The CDR3 here is CASSLTVPYEQYF. In DNA, the CDR3 is TGTGCCAGCAGCTTGACAGTTCCATACGAGCAGTACTTC.

This clone was picked up a small number of times. The chain uses TRBV5-1 and TRBJ2-3; 12 bases map to TRBD2. The CDR3 sequence is 16 residues long. Per the germline V gene, CDR1 is SGHRS and CDR2 is YFSETQ. Trimming took 4 bases from V and 6 from J; bases not matched to a gene: 9. The CDR3 is CASSPLAGGSVDTQYF. CDR3 nucleotides: TGCGCCAGCAGCCCTCTAGCGGGAGGGAGTGTGGATACGCAGTATTTT.

The rearrangement uses TRBV7-9 and TRBJ1-5; 7 bases are a match to TRBD1. Germline trimming cut 6 bases from V and 3 bases from J; bases unmatched to any gene: 11. The CDR3 extends over 16 amino acids. Germline V gives CDR1 SEHNR, CDR2 FQNEAQ (reference sequence). The chain's CDR3 is CASSLNRGQVNQPQHF. The CDR3 DNA reads as TGTGCCAGCAGTCTAAATCGAGGACAGGTCAATCAGCCCCAGCATTTT.